One and the same sample provided the 7 T cell receptor beta chains below, sequenced in a study of early stage breast cancer tumors. Sequencing used immunoSEQ multiplex PCR; TCRdb keeps in-frame clones, though not all of them. There are 12,000 to 15,000 clones in the sample; roughly 80% occur only once, and 4.9% lies in the top ten. The sample comprised normal breast tissue next to the tumor. The source of these receptors is a person aged 25 to 39 with breast cancer.

The rearrangement links TRBV2 to TRBJ2-1, with 7 bases matching TRBD2. The V segment lost 0 bases and the J segment 6 bases; nucleotides outside the gene matches: 11. The CDR3 is 17 amino acids. Germline-derived CDR1 and CDR2 are SNHLY and FYNNEI. The CDR3 region has the DNA TGTGCCAGCAGTGAAGCTGGCGGGTCGGGGGGACGCAATGAGCAGTTCTTC. Translating gives CASSEAGGSGGRNEQFF.

Remarks on this clone: A read error may account for a junction end that differs from germline. The gene calls are TRBV7-9 and TRBJ2-7; 10 bases fit TRBD2. The CDR3 is 14 amino acids. CDR1 is SEHNR, CDR2 FQNEAQ, per germline (reference sequence). The CDR3 nucleotides read TGCGCCAGCAGCCCTAGCGGGAGCCCCTACGAGCAGTACTTC. Translating gives CASSPSGSPYEQYF.

The chain joins TRBV7-2 to TRBJ2-5; D call uncertain. The CDR3 runs 12 residues. V gave up 0 bases and J gave up 5 bases, with 4 bases separating them. Per the germline V gene, CDR1 is SGHTA and CDR2 is FQGNSA. The CDR3 DNA is TGTGCCAGCAGCTTAGCGGGGGAGACCCAGTACTTC. Protein sequence: CASSLAGETQYF.

The chain employs TRBV10-3 and TRBJ1-2; D perhaps matches TRBD1 (5 bases). V was cut by 6 bases and J by 4 bases, with 15 bases left in between. Germline V gene lookup returns CDR1 ENHRY and CDR2 SYGVKD. This CDR3 spans 14 amino acids. The CDR3 reads CAIRRDSEGYGYTF. The CDR3 DNA reads TGTGCCATCAGGAGGGACTCCGAGGGCTATGGCTACACCTTC.

This clone was detected only once. The V gene is TRBV7-9, the J gene TRBJ2-2, with D maybe TRBD1 (6 bases). CDR1 is SEHNR and CDR2 is FQNEAQ in the germline V gene (reference sequence). V lost 5 bases, J lost 3 bases, and 16 bases lay in between. This CDR3 spans 16 amino acids. CDR3: CASSQDPGQYTGELFF. CDR3 bases: TGTGCCAGCAGCCAAGATCCCGGACAGTACACCGGGGAGCTGTTTTTT.

The rearrangement joins TRBV7-9 to TRBJ2-2; D possibly corresponds to TRBD2 (6 bases). CDR1 is SEHNR, CDR2 FQNEAQ, per germline (reference sequence). V gave up 6 bases and J gave up 3 bases, with 17 bases separating them. This CDR3 is built from 16 residues. The CDR3 loop is CASSRVWGEDTGELFF. For the CDR3, the DNA is TGTGCCAGCAGTCGGGTTTGGGGGGAAGACACCGGGGAGCTGTTTTTT.

J is TRBJ1-6 and V is TRBV30; D not certain. CDR3 length equals 16 residues. CDR1 GTSNPN and CDR2 SVGIG come from the germline V gene (reference sequence). With 3 bases removed from V and 0 bases from J, the gap between germline ends came to 12 bases. CDR3 coding DNA: TGTGCCTGGAGGATAATGGTCAGCTCCTATAATTCACCCCTCCACTTT. Its protein product is CAWRIMVSSYNSPLHF.